A single sample gave rise to the 12 T cell receptor beta chains below, sequenced in a study of T cell changes during pregnancy in multiple sclerosis (dated by TCRdb to the late 2010s). The library was prepared using the immunoSEQ multiplex PCR assay. TCRdb limited this immuneACCESS table to in-frame rearrangements with V and J called. A share of clones is missing; checked studies link under half to unresolved V genes, and the rest is unexplained. This sample holds around 50,000 clones; roughly 92% were observed only once. Approximately 0.72% of the sample belongs to the ten largest clones. The sequencing used CD4+ T cells from peripheral blood mononuclear cells, collected in the third trimester of pregnancy. These receptor sequences come from a female donor with multiple sclerosis, enrolled in a pregnancy study.

The genes are TRBV7-9 and TRBJ2-7; tentatively, D is TRBD1 (6 bases). This CDR3 comprises 14 residues. V lost 5 bases and J lost 8, with 19 bases in between. CDR1 SEHNR and CDR2 FQNEAQ come from the germline V gene (reference sequence). In DNA form, the CDR3 reads TGTGCCAGCAGCACAGAATTCCGGGACAAAAAGCAGTACTTC. Its protein is CASSTEFRDKKQYF. Drawing the rest from reference TRBV7-9 and TRBJ2-7, the complete variable domain is DTGVSQNPRHKITKRGQNVTFRCDPISEHNRLYWYRQTLGQGPEFLTYFQNEAQLEKSRLLSDRFSAERPKGSFSTLEIQRTEQGDSAMYLCASSTEFRDKKQYFGPGTRLTVT.

The chain carries TRBV7-9 and TRBJ1-3; 9 bases are shared with TRBD1. The germline gives CDR1 SEHNR, CDR2 FQNEAQ (reference sequence). Unmatched junction bases numbered 7, after V lost 2 bases and J lost 8 bases. The CDR3 contains 15 residues. The CDR3 spells CASSLITGGSDTIYF. In nucleotides, the CDR3 is TGTGCCAGCAGCTTAATTACAGGGGGCTCGGACACCATATATTTT.

This chain joins TRBV28 and TRBJ1-5; 9 bases agree with TRBD1. CDR1 and CDR2 (germline): MDHEN, SYDVKM. The CDR3 runs to 19 residues. The V gene end was trimmed by 5 bases and the J gene end by 2 bases; junction bases not matched to a gene: 16. CDR3 bases: TGTGCCAGCAGTCTCTCCTGGGGGACAGGGAACATAGGCAATCAGCCCCAGCATTTT. It is translated as CASSLSWGTGNIGNQPQHF.

The chain recombines TRBV7-2 with TRBJ2-1; D gene ambiguous. Germline V gene sequence: CDR1 SGHTA, CDR2 FQGNSA. This CDR3 contains 12 residues. Trimming took 5 bases from V and 3 from J, leaving 5 bases between them. For the CDR3, the DNA is TGTGCCAGCAGCGCTAGCTACAATGAGCAGTTCTTC. Translating gives CASSASYNEQFF.

The J gene is TRBJ2-7, the V gene TRBV6-1, with 9 bases that match TRBD2. The V segment lost 0 bases and the J segment 2 bases; nucleotides outside the gene matches: 5. The V gene's germline CDR1 is MNHNS and CDR2 SASEGT. The CDR3 length is 16 residues. The CDR3 nucleotides read TGTGCCAGCAGTGAAGCGTCCCTAGCGGGACCCTACGAGCAGTACTTC. It is translated as CASSEASLAGPYEQYF.

V usage is TRBV25-1 and J usage is TRBJ2-1; TRBD2 aligns across 12 bases. The length of the CDR3 is 14 residues. J lost 10 bases, V lost 4 bases, and 5 bases had no gene match. From germline, CDR1 is MGHDK and CDR2 SYGVNS. CDR3 in amino acids: CASSVGTSGREQFF. The CDR3 bases are TGTGCCAGCAGTGTCGGGACTAGCGGGCGAGAGCAGTTCTTC.

The chain is built from TRBV7-9 and TRBJ2-2; 9 nucleotides agree with TRBD1. CDR1 is SEHNR and CDR2 is FQNEAQ in the germline V gene (reference sequence). There are 16 residues in the CDR3. Trimming removed 4 bases from V and 6 bases from J; junction bases left unmatched: 9. The CDR3 spells CASSSNRGRGPGELFF. CDR3 bases: TGTGCCAGCAGCTCCAACAGGGGGCGAGGTCCCGGGGAGCTGTTTTTT. Based on the CDR3 plus reference TRBV7-9 and TRBJ2-2, the full variable domain is DTGVSQNPRHKITKRGQNVTFRCDPISEHNRLYWYRQTLGQGPEFLTYFQNEAQLEKSRLLSDRFSAERPKGSFSTLEIQRTEQGDSAMYLCASSSNRGRGPGELFFGEGSRLTVL.

The V call is TRBV11-2, the J call TRBJ2-1; 9 nucleotides agree with TRBD2. J gave up 6 bases and V 3 bases, and 6 bases lay outside the gene matches. The CDR3 is made up of 15 amino acids. CDR1 is SGHAT and CDR2 is FQNNGV in the germline V gene. The CDR3 region has the DNA TGTGCCAGCAGCTTGAGTGGCGGGAGGGCCAATGAGCAGTTCTTC. This translates into CASSLSGGRANEQFF.

V is TRBV6-6 and J is TRBJ2-6; maybe TRBD1 (6 bases). This CDR3 has 15 residues. Trimming cost V 6 bases and J 4 bases, with 13 bases left between them. Germline V gene data show CDR1 as MNHNY and CDR2 as SVGAGI (reference sequence). The CDR3 reads CASRGAGVGANVLTF. In DNA form, the CDR3 reads TGTGCCAGCAGGGGGGCAGGGGTAGGGGCCAACGTCCTGACTTTC.

The V gene is TRBV7-3, the J gene TRBJ2-4; 8 positions match TRBD1. The CDR3 totals 15 residues. Germline CDR1 is SGHTA and CDR2 is FQGTGA. Losses at the gene ends were 5 bases for V and 3 bases for J; bases not matched to a gene: 6. The CDR3 nucleotides read TGTGCCAGCAGCCGAAACACAGGGGGCAAAAACATTCAGTACTTC. This sequence encodes CASSRNTGGKNIQYF.

For the CDR3, the DNA is TGTGCCAGCAGCCCAGGACAGGGGGCGGAGACCCAGTACTTC. It translates to CASSPGQGAETQYF. The chain has TRBV2 and TRBJ2-5, with TRBD1 matching 11 bases. V lost 6 bases, J lost 5 bases, and 5 bases stayed unmatched. Germline V gene lookup returns CDR1 SNHLY and CDR2 FYNNEI. This CDR3 has 14 residues.

The chain carries TRBV6-1 and TRBJ1-5, with 8 bases fitting TRBD1. Germline trimming cut 6 bases from V and 2 bases from J; bases unmatched to any gene: 6. This CDR3 region has 15 residues. CDR1 is MNHNS, CDR2 SASEGT, per germline. CDR3 loop: CASSRQGYGNQPQHF. The CDR3 coding sequence is TGTGCCAGCAGCCGACAGGGGTACGGCAATCAGCCCCAGCATTTT.